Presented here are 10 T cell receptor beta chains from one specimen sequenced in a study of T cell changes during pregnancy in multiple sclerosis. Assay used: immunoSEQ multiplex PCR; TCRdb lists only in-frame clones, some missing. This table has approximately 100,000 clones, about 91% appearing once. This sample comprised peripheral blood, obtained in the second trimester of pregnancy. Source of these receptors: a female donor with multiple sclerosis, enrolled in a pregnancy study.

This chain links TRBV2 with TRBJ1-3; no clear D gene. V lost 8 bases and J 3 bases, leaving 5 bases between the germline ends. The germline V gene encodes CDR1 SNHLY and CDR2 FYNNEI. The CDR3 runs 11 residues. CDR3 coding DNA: TGTGCCAGCCTAAGTGGAAACACCATATATTTT. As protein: CASLSGNTIYF.

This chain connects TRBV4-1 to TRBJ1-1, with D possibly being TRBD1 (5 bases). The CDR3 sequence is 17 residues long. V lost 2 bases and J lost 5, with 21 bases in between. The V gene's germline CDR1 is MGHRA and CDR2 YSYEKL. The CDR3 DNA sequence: TGCGCCAGCAGCCAATTTGTCAGGGTGGGAATTCAGACTGAAGCTTTCTTT. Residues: CASSQFVRVGIQTEAFF.

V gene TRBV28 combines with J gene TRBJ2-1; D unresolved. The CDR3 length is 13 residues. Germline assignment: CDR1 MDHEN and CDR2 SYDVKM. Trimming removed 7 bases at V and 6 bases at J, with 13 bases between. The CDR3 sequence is CASTLSVSNEQFF. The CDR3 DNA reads TGTGCCAGCACTCTGAGTGTGAGCAATGAGCAGTTCTTC. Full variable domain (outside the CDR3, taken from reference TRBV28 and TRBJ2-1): DVKVTQSSRYLVKRTGEKVFLECVQDMDHENMFWYRQDPGLGLRLIYFSYDVKMKEKGDIPEGYSVSREKKERFSLILESASTNQTSMYLCASTLSVSNEQFFGPGTRLTVL.

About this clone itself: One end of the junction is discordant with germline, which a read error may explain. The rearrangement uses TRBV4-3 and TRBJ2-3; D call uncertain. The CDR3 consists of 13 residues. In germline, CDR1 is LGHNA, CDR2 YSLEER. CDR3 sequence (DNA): TGCGCCAGCAGCCAAACCCCCACTAACCCCCTCCTGTTT. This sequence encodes CASSQTPTNPLLF.

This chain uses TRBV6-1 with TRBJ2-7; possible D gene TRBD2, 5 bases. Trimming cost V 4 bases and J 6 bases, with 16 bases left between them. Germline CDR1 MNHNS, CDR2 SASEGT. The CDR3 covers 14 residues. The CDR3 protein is CASSGRVRAFEQYF. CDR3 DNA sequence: TGTGCCAGCAGTGGGCGGGTTAGGGCGTTCGAGCAGTACTTC.

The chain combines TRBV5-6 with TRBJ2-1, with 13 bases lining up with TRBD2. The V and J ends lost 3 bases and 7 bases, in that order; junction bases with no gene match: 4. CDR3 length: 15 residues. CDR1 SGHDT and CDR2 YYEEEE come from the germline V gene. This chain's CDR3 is CASSWGLAGRNEQFF. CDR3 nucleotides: TGTGCCAGCAGCTGGGGACTAGCGGGACGGAATGAGCAGTTCTTC.

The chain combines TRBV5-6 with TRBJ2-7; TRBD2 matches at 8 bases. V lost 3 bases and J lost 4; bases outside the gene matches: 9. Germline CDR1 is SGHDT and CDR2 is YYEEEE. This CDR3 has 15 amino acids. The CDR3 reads CASSWRGSGTYEQYF. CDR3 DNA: TGTGCCAGCAGCTGGAGGGGTAGCGGGACTTACGAGCAGTACTTC.

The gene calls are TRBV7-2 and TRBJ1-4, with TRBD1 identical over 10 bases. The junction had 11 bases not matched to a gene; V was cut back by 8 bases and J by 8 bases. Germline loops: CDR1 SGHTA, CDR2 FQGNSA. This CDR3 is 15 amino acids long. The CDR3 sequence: CASGQGQGLEEKLFF. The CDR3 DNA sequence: TGTGCCAGCGGCCAGGGACAGGGGTTAGAAGAAAAACTGTTTTTT.

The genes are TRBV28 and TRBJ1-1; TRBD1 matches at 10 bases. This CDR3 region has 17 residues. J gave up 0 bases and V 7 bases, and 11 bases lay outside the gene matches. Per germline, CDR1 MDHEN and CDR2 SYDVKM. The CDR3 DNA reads TGTGCCAGCACCCGACCGGGACAGGGGTTATTGAACACTGAAGCTTTCTTT. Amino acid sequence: CASTRPGQGLLNTEAFF.

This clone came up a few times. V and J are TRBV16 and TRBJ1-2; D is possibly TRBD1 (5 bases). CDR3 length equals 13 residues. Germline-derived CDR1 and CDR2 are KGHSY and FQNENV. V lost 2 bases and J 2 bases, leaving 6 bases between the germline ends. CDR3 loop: CASSQTGNYGYTF. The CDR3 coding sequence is TGTGCCAGCAGCCAAACAGGAAACTATGGCTACACCTTC. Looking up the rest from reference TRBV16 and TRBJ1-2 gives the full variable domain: GEEVAQTPKHLVRGEGQKAKLYCAPIKGHSYVFWYQQVLKNEFKFLISFQNENVFDETGMPKERFSAKCLPNSPCSLEIQATKLEDSAVYFCASSQTGNYGYTFGSGTRLTVV.